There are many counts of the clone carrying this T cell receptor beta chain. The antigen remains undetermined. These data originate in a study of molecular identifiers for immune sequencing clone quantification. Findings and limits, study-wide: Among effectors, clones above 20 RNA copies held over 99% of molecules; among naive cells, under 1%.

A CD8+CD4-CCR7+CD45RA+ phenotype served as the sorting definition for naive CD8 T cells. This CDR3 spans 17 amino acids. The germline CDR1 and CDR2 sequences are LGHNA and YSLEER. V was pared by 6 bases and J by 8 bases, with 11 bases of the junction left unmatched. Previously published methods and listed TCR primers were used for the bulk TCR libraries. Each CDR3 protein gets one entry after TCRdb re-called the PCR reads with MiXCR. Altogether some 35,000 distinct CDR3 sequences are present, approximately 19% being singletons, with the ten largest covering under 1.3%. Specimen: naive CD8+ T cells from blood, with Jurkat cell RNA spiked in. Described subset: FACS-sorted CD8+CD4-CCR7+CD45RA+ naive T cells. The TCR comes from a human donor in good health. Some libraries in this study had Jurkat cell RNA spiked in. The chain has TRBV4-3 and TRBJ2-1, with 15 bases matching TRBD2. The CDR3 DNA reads TGCGCCAGCAGTCTCCGGACTAGCGGGAGGGCCCTTTATGAGCAGTTCTTC. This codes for CASSLRTSGRALYEQFF.